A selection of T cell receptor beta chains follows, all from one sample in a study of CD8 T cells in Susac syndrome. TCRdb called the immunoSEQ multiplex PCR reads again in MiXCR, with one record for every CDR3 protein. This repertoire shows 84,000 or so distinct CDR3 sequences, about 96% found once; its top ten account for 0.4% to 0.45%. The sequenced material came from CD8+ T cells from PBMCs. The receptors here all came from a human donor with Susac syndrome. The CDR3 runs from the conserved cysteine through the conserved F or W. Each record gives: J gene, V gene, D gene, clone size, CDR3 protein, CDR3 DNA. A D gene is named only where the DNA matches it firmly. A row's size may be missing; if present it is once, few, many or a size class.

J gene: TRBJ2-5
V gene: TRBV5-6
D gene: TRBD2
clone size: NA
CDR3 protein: CASSLGGLAQETQYF
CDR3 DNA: TGTGCCAGCAGCTTGGGGGGACTAGCCCAAGAGACCCAGTACTTC

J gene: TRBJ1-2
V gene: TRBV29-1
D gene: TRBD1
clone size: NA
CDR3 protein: CSVESQGGNYGYTF
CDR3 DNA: TGCAGCGTTGAAAGCCAGGGGGGTAACTATGGCTACACCTTC

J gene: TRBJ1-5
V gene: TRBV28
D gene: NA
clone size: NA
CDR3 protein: CASSLGQPQHF
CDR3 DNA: TGTGCCAGCAGTTTAGGTCAGCCCCAGCATTTT

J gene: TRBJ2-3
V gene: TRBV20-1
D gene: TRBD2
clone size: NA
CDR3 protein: CSARPLAASTDTQYF
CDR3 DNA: TGCAGTGCACGGCCGCTAGCGGCAAGCACAGATACGCAGTATTTT

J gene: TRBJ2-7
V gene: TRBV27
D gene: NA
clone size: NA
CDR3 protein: CASSSYEDEQYF
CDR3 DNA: TGTGCCAGCAGTTCTTATGAGGACGAGCAGTACTTC

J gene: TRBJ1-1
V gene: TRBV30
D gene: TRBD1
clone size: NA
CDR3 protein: CAWKWGQGNTEAFF
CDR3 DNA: TGTGCCTGGAAATGGGGACAGGGCAACACTGAAGCTTTCTTT

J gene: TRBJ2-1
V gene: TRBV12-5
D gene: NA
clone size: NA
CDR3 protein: CASGPDSYNEQFF
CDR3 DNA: TGTGCTAGTGGTCCGGACAGTTACAATGAGCAGTTCTTC

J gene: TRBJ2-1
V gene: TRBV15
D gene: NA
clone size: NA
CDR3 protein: CATSPTRVYNEQFF
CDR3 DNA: TGTGCCACCAGCCCTACTAGGGTATACAATGAGCAGTTCTTC

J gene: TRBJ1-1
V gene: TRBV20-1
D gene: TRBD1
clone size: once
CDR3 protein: CSARDYRGMNTEAFF
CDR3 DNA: TGCAGTGCTAGAGATTACAGGGGTATGAACACTGAAGCTTTCTTT

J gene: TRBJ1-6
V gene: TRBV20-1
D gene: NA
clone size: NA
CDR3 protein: CSARVIVHSPLHF
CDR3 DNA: TGCAGTGCTAGAGTTATAGTACATTCACCCCTCCACTTT

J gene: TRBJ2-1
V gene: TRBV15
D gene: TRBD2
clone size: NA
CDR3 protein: CATSRRRGADNEQFF
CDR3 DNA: TGTGCCACCAGCAGAAGGCGGGGGGCGGACAATGAGCAGTTCTTC

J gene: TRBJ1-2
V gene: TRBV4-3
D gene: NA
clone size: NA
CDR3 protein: CASSQDPADLNYGYTF
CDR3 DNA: TGCGCCAGCAGCCAAGATCCCGCGGATTTGAACTATGGCTACACCTTC

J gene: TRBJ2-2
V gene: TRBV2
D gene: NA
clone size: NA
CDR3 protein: CASTAGPTGELFF
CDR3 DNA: TGTGCCAGCACCGCAGGCCCCACCGGGGAGCTGTTTTTT

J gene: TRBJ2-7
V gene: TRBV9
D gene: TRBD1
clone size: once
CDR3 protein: CASSNPGTGTNEQYF
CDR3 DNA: TGTGCCAGCAGCAACCCCGGGACAGGGACAAACGAGCAGTACTTC

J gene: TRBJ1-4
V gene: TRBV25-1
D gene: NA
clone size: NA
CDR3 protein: CASSDPYEQATNEKLFF
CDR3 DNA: TGTGCCAGCAGTGACCCCTACGAACAGGCAACTAATGAAAAACTGTTTTTT

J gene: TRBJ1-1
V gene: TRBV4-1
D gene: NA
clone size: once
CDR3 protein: CASSQITGNTEAFF
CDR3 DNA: TGCGCCAGCAGCCAAATCACAGGTAACACTGAAGCTTTCTTT

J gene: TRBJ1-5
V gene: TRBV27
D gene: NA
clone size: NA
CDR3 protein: CASSFGTPSNQPQHF
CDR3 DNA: TGTGCCAGCAGTTTCGGGACACCGAGCAATCAGCCCCAGCATTTT

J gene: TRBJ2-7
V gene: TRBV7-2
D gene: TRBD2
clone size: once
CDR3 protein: CASSLAQGLASSYEQYF
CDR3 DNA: TGTGCCAGCAGCTTAGCACAGGGACTAGCTTCTTCCTACGAGCAGTACTTC

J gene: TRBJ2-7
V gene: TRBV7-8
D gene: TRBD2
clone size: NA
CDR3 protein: CASSLTTSGSSYEQYF
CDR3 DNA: TGTGCCAGCAGCTTAACTACTAGCGGGAGCTCCTACGAGCAGTACTTC

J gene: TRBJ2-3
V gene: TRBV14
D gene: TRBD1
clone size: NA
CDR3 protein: CASSQINRGVEDTQYF
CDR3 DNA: TGTGCCAGCAGCCAAATTAACAGGGGCGTCGAAGATACGCAGTATTTT

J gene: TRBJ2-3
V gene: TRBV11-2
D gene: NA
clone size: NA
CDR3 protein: CASSFRSSRADTQYF
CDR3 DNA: TGTGCCAGCAGCTTTAGGAGCTCTCGCGCAGATACGCAGTATTTT

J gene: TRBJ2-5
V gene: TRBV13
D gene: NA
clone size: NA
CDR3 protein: CASSLGQPSKFGQYF
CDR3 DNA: TGTGCCAGCAGCTTAGGTCAACCCTCCAAGTTCGGCCAGTACTTC

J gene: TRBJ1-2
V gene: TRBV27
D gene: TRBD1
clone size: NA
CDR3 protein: CASGLQGARGGYTF
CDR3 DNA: TGTGCCAGCGGGCTACAGGGGGCTCGAGGTGGCTACACCTTC

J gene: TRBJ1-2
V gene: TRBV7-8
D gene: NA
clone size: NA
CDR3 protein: CASSLGSEGYTF
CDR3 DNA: TGTGCCAGCAGCTTAGGATCAGAGGGCTACACCTTC

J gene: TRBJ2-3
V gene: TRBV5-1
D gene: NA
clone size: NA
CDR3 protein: CASSLVQVELAGDTQYF
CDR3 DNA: TGCGCCAGCAGCTTGGTGCAGGTGGAACTAGCTGGAGATACGCAGTATTTT

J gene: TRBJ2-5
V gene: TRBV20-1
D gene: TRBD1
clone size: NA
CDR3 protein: CSAPGQGFGETQYF
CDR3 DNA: TGCAGTGCACCCGGACAGGGTTTTGGAGAGACCCAGTACTTC

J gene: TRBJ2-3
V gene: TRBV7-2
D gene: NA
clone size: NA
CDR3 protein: CASSPGARVITDTQYF
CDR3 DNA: TGTGCCAGCAGCCCCGGGGCCAGGGTCATCACAGATACGCAGTATTTT

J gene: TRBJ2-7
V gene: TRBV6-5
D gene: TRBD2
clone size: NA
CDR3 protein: CASRTGLANYEQYF
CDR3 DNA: TGTGCCAGCAGAACTGGACTAGCGAACTACGAGCAGTACTTC

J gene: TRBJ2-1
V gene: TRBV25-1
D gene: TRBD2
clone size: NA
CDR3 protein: CASSEPAGAPQFF
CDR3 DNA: TGTGCCAGCAGTGAACCAGCGGGAGCGCCACAGTTCTTC

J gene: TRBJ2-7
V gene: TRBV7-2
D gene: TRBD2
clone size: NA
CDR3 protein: CASSLVQRGVFYEQYF
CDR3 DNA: TGTGCCAGCAGCTTAGTCCAGCGGGGAGTATTCTACGAGCAGTACTTC

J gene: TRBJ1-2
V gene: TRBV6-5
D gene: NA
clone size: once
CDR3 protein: CASSYRQEGGYTF
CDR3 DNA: TGTGCCAGCAGTTACCGGCAGGAGGGCGGCTACACCTTC

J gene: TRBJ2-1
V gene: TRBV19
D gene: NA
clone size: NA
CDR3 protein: CASSNSGYNEQFF
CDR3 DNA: TGTGCCAGTAGTAATAGCGGCTACAATGAGCAGTTCTTC

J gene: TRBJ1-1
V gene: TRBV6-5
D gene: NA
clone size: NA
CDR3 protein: CASSYSPGYTEAFF
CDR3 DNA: TGTGCCAGCAGTTACTCGCCCGGGTACACTGAAGCTTTCTTT

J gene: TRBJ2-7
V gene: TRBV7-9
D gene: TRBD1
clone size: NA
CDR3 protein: CASSLAGQSRREQYF
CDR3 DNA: TGTGCCAGCAGCTTAGCGGGACAGAGTCGAAGGGAGCAGTACTTC

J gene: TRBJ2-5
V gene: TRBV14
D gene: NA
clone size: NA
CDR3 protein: CASSWLGETQYF
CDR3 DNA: TGTGCCAGCAGCTGGTTGGGAGAGACCCAGTACTTC

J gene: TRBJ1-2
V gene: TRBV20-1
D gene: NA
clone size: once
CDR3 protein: CSARAPYGYTF
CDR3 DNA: TGCAGTGCTAGAGCGCCCTATGGCTACACCTTC

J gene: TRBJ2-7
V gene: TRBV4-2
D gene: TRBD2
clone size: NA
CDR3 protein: CASSPGLAVSYEQYF
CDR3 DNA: TGTGCCAGCAGTCCGGGACTAGCGGTTTCCTACGAGCAGTACTTC

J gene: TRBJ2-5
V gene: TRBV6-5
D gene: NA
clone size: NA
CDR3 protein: CASSPRDKYQETQYF
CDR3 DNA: TGTGCCAGCAGTCCCCGGGACAAGTACCAAGAGACCCAGTACTTC

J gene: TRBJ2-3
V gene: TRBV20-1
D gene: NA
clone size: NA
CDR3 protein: CSAKAQYF
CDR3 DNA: TGCAGTGCTAAGGCGCAGTATTTT